This T cell receptor (beta chain) is from a study of CD8 T cells in ankylosing spondylitis. Study-level results: Significantly higher representation of disease-linked clones was reported for matched ankylosing spondylitis synovial fluid. Disease-linked clones proved CD8+ and comparatively uncommon in peripheral blood. The study identified a TCR beta motif of eight highly homologous variants that appeared characteristic of ankylosing spondylitis blood.

By quantitative 5'-RACE with molecular barcodes, the TCR beta libraries were made. TCRdb re-derived calls from the 5' RACE reads in MiXCR, one entry per CDR3 protein. This sample has roughly 490,000 distinct CDR3 sequences, with approximately 5.3% found just once. This clonotype came up many times. Its antigen is still unknown. Trimming pared 5 bases from V and 7 bases from J, leaving 18 bases between. This CDR3 is built from 15 residues. The germline CDR1 and CDR2 sequences are MNHEY and SVGEGT. The TCR sequence derives from a male donor with ankylosing spondylitis. The chain uses TRBV6-2 or TRBV6-3 and TRBJ2-1; the D gene could be TRBD1 or TRBD2 (5 bases each). Sequenced sample: blood, either unsorted or a sorted T cell fraction (not recorded which). The CDR3 DNA reads as TGTGCCAGCAGTCTCCAGCCGGGGACCCTAAATGAGCAGTTCTTC. Protein product: CASSLQPGTLNEQFF.